The source of this T cell receptor beta chain is a study of shared clonotypes between healthy human individuals. Study overall: The composition of the donors was two women and a few men aged 18 to 49. Study results and caveats: Among several donors, about 5% of naive CD4 clonotypes were found in common.

Germline V CDR1 and CDR2: LGHNA, YNFKEQ. The ends were cut back, 0 bases at V and 2 bases at J, with 11 bases in the middle. The CDR3 loop spans 16 amino acids. At a deep level, the assay was run. TCRdb's copy holds only in-frame clones and misses some; the assay was immunoSEQ multiplex PCR. This table holds about 1.5 million clones, 95% to 99% found once. This clone was seen a single time. Antigen specificity is unknown. This chain joins TRBV4-2 and TRBJ2-1, with a possible D match to TRBD2 (5 bases). The TCR comes from a man aged 25-45 years in good health. Sequences were obtained from naive CD4+ T cells sorted from blood. Subset in this sample: CD45RA+ positively selected. CDR3 coding DNA: TGTGCCAGCAGCCAAGAGGGCCAGCGGCCCTACAATGAGCAGTTCTTC. Translation: CASSQEGQRPYNEQFF.